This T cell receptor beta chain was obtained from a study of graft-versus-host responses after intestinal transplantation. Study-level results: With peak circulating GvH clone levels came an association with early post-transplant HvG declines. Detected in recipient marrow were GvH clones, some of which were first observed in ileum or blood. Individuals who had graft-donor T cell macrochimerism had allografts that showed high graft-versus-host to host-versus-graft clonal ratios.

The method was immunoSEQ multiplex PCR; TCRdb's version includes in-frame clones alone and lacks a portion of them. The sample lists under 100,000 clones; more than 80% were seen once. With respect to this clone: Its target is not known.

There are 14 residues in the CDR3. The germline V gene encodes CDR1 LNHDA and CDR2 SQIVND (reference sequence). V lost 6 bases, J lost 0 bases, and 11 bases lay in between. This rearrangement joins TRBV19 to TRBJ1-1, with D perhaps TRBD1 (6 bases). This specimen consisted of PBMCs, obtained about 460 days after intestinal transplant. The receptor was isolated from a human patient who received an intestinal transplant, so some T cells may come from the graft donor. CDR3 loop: CASRRRGMNTEAFF. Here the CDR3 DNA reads TGTGCCAGTAGGCGCAGGGGCATGAACACTGAAGCTTTCTTT.